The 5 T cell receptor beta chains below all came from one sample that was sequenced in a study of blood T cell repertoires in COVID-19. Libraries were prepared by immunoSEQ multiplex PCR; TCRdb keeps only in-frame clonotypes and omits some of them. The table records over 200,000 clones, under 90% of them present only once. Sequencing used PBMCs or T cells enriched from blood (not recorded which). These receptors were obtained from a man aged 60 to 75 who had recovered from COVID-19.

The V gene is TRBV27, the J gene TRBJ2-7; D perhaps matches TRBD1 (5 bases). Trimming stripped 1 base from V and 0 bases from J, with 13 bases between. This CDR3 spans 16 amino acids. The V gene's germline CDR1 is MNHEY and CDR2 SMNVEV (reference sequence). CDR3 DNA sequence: TGTGCCAGCAGTTTATATTTGACAGCGAGCTCCTACGAGCAGTACTTC. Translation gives CASSLYLTASSYEQYF.

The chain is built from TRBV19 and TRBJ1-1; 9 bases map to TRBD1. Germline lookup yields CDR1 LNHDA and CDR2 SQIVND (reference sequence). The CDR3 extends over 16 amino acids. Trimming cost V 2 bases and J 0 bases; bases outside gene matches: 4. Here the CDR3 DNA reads TGTGCCAGTAGTATAAGGGGGACAGGGATGAACACTGAAGCTTTCTTT. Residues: CASSIRGTGMNTEAFF.

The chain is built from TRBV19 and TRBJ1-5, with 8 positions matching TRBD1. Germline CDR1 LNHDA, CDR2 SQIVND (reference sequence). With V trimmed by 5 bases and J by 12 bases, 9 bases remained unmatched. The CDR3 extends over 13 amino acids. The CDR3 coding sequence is TGTGCCAGTAGTTTTCAACCTGGACAGGGCCAGCATTTT. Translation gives CASSFQPGQGQHF. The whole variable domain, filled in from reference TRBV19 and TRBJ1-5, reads DGGITQSPKYLFRKEGQNVTLSCEQNLNHDAMYWYRQDPGQGLRLIYYSQIVNDFQKGDIAEGYSVSREKKESFPLTVTSAQKNPTAFYLCASSFQPGQGQHFGDGTRLSIL.

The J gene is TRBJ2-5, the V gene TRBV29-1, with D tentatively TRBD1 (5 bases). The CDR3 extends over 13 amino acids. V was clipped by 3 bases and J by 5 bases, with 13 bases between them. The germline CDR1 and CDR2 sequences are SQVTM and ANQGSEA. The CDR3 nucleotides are TGCAGCGTTGAGGTGGGGCCTTGGGAGACCCAGTACTTC. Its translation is CSVEVGPWETQYF.

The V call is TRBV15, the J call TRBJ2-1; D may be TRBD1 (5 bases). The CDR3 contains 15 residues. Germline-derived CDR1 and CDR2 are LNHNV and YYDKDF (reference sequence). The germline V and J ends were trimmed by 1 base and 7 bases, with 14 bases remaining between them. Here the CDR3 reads CATSRGGTLPNEQFF. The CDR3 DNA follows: TGTGCCACCAGCAGAGGGGGCACGTTGCCGAATGAGCAGTTCTTC.